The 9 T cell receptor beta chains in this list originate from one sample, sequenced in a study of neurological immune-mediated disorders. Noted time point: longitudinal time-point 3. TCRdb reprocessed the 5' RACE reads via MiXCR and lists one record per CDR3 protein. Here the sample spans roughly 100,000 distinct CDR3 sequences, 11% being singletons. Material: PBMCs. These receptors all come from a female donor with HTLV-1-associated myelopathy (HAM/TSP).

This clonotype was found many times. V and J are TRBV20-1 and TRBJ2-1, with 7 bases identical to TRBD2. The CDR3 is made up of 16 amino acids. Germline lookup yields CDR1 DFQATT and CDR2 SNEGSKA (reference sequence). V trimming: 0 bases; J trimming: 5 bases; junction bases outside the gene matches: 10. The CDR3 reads CSARDVRAGEDNEQFF. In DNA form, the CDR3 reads TGCAGTGCTAGAGATGTTAGGGCGGGAGAAGACAATGAGCAGTTCTTC.

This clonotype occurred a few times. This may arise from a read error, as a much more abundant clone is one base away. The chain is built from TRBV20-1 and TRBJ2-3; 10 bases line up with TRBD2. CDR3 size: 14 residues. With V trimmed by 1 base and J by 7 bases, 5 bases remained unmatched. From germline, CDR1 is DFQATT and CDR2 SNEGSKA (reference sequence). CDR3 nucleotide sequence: TGCAGTGCTAGAGCGGGACTAGCGTTCCATACGCAGTATTTT. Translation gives CSARAGLAFHTQYF.

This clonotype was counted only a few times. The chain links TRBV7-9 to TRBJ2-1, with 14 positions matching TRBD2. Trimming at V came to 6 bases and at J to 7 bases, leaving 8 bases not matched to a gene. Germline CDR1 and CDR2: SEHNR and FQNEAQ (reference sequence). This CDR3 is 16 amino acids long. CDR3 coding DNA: TGTGCCAGCAGACCTCCGGGACTAGCGGGGGATAATGAGCAGTTCTTC. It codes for CASRPPGLAGDNEQFF.

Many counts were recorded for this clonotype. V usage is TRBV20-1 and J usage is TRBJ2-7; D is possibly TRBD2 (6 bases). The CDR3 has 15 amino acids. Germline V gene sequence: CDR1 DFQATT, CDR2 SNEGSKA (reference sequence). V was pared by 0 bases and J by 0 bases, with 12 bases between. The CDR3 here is CSARDNLASSYEQYF. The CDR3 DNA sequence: TGCAGTGCTAGAGATAACCTAGCGTCCTCCTACGAGCAGTACTTC.

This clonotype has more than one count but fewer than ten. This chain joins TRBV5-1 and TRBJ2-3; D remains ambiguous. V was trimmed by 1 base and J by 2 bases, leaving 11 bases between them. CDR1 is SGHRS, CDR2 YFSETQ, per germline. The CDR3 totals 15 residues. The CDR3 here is CASSLTTPITDTQYF. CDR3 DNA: TGCGCCAGCAGCTTGACTACACCGATCACAGATACGCAGTATTTT.

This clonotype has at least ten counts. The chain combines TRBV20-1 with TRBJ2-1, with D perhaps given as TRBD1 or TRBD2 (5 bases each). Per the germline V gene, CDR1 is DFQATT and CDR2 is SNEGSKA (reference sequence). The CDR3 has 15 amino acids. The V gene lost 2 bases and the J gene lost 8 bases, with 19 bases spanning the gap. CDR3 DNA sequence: TGCAGTGCTAGAAGATGGGGGATCGTGAGAGATGAGCAGTTCTTC. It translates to CSARRWGIVRDEQFF.

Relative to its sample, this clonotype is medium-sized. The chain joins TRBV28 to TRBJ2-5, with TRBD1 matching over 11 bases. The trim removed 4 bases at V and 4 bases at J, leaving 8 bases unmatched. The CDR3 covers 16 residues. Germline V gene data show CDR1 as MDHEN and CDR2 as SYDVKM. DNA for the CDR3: TGTGCCAGCAGTTCCTTGGGACAGGGGGTCGTAGAGACCCAGTACTTC. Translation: CASSSLGQGVVETQYF.

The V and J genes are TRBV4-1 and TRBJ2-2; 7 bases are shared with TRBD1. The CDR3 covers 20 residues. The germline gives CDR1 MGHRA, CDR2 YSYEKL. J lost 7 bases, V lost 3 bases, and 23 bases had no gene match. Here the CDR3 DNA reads TGCGCCAGCAGCCACGATCGGACAGGCCGATTCGGGTGGGGTGACGGGGAGCTGTTTTTT. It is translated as CASSHDRTGRFGWGDGELFF.

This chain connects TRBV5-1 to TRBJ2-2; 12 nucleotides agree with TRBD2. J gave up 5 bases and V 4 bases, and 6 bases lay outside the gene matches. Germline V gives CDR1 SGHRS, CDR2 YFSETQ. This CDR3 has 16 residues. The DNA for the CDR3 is TGCGCCAGCAGCGGAGGACTAGCGGGGAGGACCGGGGAGCTGTTTTTT. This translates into CASSGGLAGRTGELFF. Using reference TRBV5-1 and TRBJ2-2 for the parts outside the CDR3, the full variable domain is KAGVTQTPRYLIKTRGQQVTLSCSPISGHRSVSWYQQTPGQGLQFLFEYFSETQRNKGNFPGRFSGRQFSNSRSEMNVSTLELGDSALYLCASSGGLAGRTGELFFGEGSRLTVL.